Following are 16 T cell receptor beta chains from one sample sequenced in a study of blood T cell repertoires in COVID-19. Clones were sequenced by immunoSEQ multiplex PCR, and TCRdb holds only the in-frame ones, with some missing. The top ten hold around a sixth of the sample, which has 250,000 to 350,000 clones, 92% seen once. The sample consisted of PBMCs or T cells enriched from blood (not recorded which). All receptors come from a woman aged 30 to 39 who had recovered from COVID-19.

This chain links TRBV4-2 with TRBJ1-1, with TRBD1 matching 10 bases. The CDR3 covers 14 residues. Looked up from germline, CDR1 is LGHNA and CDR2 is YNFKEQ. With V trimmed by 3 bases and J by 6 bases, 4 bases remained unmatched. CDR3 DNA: TGTGCCAGCAGCCAGGGCGGACAGGGGGCTGAAGCTTTCTTT. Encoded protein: CASSQGGQGAEAFF.

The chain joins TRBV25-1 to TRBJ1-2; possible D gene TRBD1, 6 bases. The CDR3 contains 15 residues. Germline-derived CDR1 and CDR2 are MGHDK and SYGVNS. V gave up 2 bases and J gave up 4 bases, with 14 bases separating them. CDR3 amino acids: CASSEGGAGSYGYTF. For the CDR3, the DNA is TGTGCCAGCAGTGAAGGGGGGGCCGGAAGCTATGGCTACACCTTC.

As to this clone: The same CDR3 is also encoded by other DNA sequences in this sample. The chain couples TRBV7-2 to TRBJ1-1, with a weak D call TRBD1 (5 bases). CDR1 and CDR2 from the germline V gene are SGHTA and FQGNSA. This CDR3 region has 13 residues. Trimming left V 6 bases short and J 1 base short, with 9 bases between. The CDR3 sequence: CASSSDRNTEAFF. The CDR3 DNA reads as TGTGCCAGCAGTTCCGACAGGAACACTGAAGCTTTCTTT.

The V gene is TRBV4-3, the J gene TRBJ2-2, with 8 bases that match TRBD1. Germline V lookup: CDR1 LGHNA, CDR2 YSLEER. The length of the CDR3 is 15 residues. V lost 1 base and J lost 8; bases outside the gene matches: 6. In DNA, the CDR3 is TGCGCCAGCAGCCAAGCGACAGGGGTGGCGGGGGAGCTGTTTTTT. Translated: CASSQATGVAGELFF.

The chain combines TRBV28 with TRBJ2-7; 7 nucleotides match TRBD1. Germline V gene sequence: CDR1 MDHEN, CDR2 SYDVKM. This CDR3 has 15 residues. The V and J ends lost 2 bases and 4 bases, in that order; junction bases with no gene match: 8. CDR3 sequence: CASSLTGEAWYEQYF. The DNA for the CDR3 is TGTGCCAGCAGTTTAACAGGGGAAGCTTGGTACGAGCAGTACTTC.

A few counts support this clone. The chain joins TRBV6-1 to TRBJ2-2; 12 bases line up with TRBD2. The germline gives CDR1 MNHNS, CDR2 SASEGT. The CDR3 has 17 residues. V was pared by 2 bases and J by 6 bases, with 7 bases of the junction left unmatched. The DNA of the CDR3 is TGTGCCAGCAGTGAACTAGCGGGAGGGCGTTCTGCCGGGGAGCTGTTTTTT. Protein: CASSELAGGRSAGELFF.

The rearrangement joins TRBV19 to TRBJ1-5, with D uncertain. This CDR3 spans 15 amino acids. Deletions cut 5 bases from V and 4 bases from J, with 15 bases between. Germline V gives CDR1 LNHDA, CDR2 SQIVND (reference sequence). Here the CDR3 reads CASSVPGRRNQPQHF. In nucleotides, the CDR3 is TGTGCCAGTAGTGTACCCGGAAGGCGGAATCAGCCCCAGCATTTT.

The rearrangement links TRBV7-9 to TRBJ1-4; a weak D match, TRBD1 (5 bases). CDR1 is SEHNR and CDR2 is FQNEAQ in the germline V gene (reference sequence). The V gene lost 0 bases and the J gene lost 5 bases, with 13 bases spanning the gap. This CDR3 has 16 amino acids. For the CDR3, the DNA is TGTGCCAGCAGCTTAGCTATCCAGGGAGGAAATGAAAAACTGTTTTTT. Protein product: CASSLAIQGGNEKLFF.

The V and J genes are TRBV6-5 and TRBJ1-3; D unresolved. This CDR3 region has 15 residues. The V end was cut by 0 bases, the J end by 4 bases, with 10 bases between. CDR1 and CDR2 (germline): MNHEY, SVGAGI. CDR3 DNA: TGTGCCAGCAGTTACTCGAACTCGCGAGGAAACACCATATATTTT. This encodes CASSYSNSRGNTIYF.

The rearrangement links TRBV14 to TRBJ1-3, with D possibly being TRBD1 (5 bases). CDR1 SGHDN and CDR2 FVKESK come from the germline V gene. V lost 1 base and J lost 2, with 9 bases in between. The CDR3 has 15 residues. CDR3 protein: CASSQVAGPGNTIYF. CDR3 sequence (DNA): TGTGCCAGCAGCCAAGTTGCAGGGCCTGGAAACACCATATATTTT.

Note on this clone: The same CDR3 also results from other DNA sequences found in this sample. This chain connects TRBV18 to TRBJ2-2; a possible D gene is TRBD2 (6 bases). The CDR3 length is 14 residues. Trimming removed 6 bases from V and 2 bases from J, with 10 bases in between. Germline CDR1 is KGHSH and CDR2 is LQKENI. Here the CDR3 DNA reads TGTGCCAGCTCCCAAGGGACTAACACCGGGGAGCTGTTTTTT. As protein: CASSQGTNTGELFF. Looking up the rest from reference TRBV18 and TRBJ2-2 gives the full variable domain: NAGVMQNPRHLVRRRGQEARLRCSPMKGHSHVYWYRQLPEEGLKFMVYLQKENIIDESGMPKERFSAEFPKEGPSILRIQQVVRGDSAAYFCASSQGTNTGELFFGEGSRLTVL.

CDR3 protein: CASREGKSPHQPQHF. The DNA for the CDR3 is TGTGCCAGCAGGGAGGGCAAAAGTCCCCATCAGCCCCAGCATTTT. The rearrangement uses TRBV2 and TRBJ1-5, with unresolved D. The CDR3 spans 15 residues. From germline, CDR1 is SNHLY and CDR2 FYNNEI. Trimming shortened V by 6 bases and J by 5 bases, and 17 bases separated the two germline ends. Using reference TRBV2 and TRBJ1-5 for the parts outside the CDR3, the full variable domain is EPEVTQTPSHQVTQMGQEVILRCVPISNHLYFYWYRQILGQKVEFLVSFYNNEISEKSEIFDDQFSVERPDGSNFTLKIRSTKLEDSAMYFCASREGKSPHQPQHFGDGTRLSIL.

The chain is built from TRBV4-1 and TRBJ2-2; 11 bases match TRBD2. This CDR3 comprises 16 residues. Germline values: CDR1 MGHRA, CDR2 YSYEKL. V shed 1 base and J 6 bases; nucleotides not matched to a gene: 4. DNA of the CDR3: TGCGCCAGCAGCCAAGGTAGCGGGAGGGAATCCGGGGAGCTGTTTTTT. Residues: CASSQGSGRESGELFF.

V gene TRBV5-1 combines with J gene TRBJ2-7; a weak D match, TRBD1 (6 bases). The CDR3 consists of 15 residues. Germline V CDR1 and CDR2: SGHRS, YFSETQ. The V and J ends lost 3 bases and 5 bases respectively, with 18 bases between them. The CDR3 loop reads CASSSQGVVVDEQYF. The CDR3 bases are TGCGCCAGCAGCTCACAGGGAGTAGTGGTCGACGAGCAGTACTTC.

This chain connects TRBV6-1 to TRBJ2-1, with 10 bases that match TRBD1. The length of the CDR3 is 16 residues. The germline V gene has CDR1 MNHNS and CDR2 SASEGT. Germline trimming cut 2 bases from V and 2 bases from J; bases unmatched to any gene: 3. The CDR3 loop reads CASSEKDRGPYNEQFF. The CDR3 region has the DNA TGTGCCAGCAGTGAAAAAGACAGGGGGCCCTACAATGAGCAGTTCTTC.

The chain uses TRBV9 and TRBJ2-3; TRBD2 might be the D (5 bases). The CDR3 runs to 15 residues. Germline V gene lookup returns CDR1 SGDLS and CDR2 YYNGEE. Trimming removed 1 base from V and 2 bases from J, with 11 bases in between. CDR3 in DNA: TGTGCCAGCAGCGTAACCGGGATCCCCACAGATACGCAGTATTTT. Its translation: CASSVTGIPTDTQYF.